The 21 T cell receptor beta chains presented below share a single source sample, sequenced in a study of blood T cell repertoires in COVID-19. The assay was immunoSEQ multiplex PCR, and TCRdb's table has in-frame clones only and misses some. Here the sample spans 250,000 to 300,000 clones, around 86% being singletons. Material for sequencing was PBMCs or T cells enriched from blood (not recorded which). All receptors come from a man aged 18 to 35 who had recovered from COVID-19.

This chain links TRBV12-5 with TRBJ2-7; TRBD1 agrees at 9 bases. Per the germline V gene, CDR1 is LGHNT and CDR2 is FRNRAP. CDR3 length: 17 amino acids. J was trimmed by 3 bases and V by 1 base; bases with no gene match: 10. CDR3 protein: CASGLGPPGQGGYEQYF. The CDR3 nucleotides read TGTGCTAGTGGTTTGGGCCCCCCGGGACAGGGAGGCTACGAGCAGTACTTC.

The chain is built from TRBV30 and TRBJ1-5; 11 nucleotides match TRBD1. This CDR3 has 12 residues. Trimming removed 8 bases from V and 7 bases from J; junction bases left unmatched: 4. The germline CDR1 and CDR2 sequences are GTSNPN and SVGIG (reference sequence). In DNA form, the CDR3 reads TGTGCCGCGGGACAGGGGGAACAGCCCCAGCATTTT. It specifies CAAGQGEQPQHF.

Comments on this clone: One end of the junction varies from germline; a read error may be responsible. The CDR3 here is CASSPRQGPEHF. CDR3 coding DNA: TGTGCCAGCAGTCCCCGTCAGGGGCCCGAGCATTTT. J is TRBJ1-5 and V is TRBV27; TRBD1 might be the D (6 bases). Germline V CDR1 and CDR2: MNHEY, SMNVEV (reference sequence). The CDR3 spans 12 residues.

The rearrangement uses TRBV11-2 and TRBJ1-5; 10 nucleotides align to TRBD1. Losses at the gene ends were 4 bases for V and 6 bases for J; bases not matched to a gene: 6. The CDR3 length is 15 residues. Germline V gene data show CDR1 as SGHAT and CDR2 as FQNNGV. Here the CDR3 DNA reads TGTGCCAGCAGCTCTGACAGGGGGCGCGGTCAGCCCCAGCATTTT. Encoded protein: CASSSDRGRGQPQHF.

Here the CDR3 DNA reads TGTGCCAGCAGCTTTGCCGGGACAGGGGTCTACGAGCAGTACTTC. Translating gives CASSFAGTGVYEQYF. The V and J genes are TRBV5-6 and TRBJ2-7; TRBD1 aligns across 10 bases. Germline V gene lookup returns CDR1 SGHDT and CDR2 YYEEEE. The CDR3 loop spans 15 amino acids. Germline trimming cut 2 bases from V and 3 bases from J; bases unmatched to any gene: 5.

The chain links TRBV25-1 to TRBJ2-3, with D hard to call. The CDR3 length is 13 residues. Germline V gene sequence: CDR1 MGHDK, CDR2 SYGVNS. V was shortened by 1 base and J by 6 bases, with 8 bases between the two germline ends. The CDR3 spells CASSESGLDTQYF. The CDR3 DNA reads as TGTGCCAGCAGTGAATCGGGTCTTGATACGCAGTATTTT.

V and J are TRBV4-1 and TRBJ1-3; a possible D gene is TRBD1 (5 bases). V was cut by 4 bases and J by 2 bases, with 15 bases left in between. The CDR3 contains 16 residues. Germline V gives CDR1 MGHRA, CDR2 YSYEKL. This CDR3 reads CASSLVDTVTGNTIYF. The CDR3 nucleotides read TGCGCCAGCAGCCTCGTGGACACGGTTACTGGAAACACCATATATTTT.

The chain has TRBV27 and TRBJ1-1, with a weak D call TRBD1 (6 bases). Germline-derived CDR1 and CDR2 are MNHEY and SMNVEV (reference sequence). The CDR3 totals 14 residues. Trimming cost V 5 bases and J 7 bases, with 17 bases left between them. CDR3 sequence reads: CASSLQGGGGEAFF. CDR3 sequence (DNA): TGTGCCAGCAGTCTACAGGGTGGAGGCGGTGAAGCTTTCTTT.

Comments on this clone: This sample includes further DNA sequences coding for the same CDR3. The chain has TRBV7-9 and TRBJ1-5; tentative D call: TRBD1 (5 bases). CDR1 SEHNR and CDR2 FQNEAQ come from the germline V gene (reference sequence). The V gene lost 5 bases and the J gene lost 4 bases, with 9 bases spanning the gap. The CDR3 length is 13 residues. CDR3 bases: TGTGCCAGCAGCCTACAGGAAAATCAGCCCCAGCATTTT. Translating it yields CASSLQENQPQHF.

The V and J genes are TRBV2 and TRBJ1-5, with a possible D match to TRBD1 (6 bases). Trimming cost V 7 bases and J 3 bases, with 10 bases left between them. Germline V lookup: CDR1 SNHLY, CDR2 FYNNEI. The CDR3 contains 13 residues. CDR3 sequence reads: CASTGQFNQPQHF. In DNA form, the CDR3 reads TGTGCCAGCACCGGACAGTTCAATCAGCCCCAGCATTTT. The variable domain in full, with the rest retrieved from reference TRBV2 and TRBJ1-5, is EPEVTQTPSHQVTQMGQEVILRCVPISNHLYFYWYRQILGQKVEFLVSFYNNEISEKSEIFDDQFSVERPDGSNFTLKIRSTKLEDSAMYFCASTGQFNQPQHFGDGTRLSIL.

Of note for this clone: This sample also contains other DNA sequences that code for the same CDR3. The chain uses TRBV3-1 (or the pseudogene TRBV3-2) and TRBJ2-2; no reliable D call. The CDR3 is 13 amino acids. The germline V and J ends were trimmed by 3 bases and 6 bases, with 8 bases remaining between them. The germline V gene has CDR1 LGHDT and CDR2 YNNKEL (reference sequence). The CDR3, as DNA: TGTGCCAGCAGCCAGGGTCGGGCCGGGGAGCTGTTTTTT. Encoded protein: CASSQGRAGELFF.

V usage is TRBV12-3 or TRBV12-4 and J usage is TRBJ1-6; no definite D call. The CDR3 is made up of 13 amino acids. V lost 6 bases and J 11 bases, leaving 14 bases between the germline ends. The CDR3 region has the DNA TGTGCCAGCAGCCGCGGAGGGTCGGCACCCCTCCACTTT. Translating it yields CASSRGGSAPLHF.

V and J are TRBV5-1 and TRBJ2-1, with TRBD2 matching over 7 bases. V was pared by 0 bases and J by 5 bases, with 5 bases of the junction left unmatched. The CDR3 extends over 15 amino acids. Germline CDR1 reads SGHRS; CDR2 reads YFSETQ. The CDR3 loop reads CASSLALAAHNEQFF. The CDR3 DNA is TGCGCCAGCAGCTTGGCCCTAGCGGCCCACAATGAGCAGTTCTTC.

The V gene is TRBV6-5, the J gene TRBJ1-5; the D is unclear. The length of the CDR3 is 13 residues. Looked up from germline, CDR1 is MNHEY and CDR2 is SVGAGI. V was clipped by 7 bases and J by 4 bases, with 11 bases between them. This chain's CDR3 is CASNPKQNQPQHF. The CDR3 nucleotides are TGTGCCAGCAATCCGAAACAGAATCAGCCCCAGCATTTT.

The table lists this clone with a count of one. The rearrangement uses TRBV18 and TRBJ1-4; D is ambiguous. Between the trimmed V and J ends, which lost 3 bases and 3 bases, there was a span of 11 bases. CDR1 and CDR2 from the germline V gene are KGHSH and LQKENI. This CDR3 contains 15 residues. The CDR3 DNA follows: TGTGCCAGCTCACCCCGGACTGTATCTAATGAAAAACTGTTTTTT. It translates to CASSPRTVSNEKLFF.

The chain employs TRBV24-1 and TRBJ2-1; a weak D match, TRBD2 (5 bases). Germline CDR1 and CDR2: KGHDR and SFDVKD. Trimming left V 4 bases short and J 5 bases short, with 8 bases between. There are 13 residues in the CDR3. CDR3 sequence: CATSDSGNNEQFF. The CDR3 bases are TGTGCCACCAGTGACTCGGGGAACAATGAGCAGTTCTTC.

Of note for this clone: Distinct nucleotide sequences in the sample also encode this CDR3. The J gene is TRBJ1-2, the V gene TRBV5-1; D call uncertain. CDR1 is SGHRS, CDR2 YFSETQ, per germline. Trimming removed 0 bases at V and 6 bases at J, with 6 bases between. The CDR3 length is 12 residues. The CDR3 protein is CASSLVGDGYTF. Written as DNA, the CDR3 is TGCGCCAGCAGCTTGGTCGGGGATGGCTACACCTTC.

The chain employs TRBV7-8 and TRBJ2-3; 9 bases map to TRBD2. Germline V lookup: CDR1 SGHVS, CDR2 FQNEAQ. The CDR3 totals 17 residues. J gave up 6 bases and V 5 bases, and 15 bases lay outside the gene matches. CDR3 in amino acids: CASSPIVGSGRGDTQYF. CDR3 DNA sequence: TGTGCCAGCAGCCCTATAGTCGGTAGCGGGAGAGGGGATACGCAGTATTTT.

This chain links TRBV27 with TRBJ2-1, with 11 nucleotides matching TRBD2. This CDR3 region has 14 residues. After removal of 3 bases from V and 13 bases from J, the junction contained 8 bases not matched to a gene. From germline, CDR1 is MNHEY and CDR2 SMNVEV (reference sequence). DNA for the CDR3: TGTGCCAGCAGTTTGGCTAGCGGGAGGTGGGGCCAGTTCTTC. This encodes CASSLASGRWGQFF.

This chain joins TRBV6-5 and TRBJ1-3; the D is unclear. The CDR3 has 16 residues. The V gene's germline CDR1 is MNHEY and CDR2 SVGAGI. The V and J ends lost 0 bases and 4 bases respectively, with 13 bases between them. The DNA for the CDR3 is TGTGCCAGCAGTTACTCAGGCGCCCCAGGAGGAAACACCATATATTTT. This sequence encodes CASSYSGAPGGNTIYF.

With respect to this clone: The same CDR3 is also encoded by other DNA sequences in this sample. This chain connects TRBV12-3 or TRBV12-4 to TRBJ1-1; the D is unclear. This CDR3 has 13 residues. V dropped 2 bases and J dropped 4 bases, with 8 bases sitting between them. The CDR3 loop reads CASSLQGGTEAFF. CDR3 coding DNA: TGTGCCAGCAGTTTACAAGGAGGCACTGAAGCTTTCTTT.